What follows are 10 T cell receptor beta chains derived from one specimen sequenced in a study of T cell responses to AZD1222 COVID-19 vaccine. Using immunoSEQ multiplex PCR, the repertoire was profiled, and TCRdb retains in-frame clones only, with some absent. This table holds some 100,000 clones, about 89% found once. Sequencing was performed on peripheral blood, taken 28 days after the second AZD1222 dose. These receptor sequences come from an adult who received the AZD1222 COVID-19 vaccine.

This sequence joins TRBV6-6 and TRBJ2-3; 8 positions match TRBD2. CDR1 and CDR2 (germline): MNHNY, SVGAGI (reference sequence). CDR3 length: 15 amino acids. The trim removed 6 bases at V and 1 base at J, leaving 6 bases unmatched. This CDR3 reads CASRGTSGRTDTQYF. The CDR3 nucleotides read TGTGCCAGCAGAGGTACTAGCGGACGCACAGATACGCAGTATTTT.

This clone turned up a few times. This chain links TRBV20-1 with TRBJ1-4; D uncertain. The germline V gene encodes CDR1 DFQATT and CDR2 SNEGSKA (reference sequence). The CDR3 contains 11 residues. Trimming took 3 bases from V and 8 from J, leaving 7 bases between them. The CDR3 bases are TGCAGTGCTAGTGTTCGGGAAAAACTGTTTTTT. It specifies CSASVREKLFF.

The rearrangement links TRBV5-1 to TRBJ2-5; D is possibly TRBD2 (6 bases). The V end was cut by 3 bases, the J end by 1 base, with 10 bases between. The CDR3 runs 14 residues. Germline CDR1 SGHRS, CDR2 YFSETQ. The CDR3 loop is CASSSGDFQETQYF. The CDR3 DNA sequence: TGCGCCAGCAGCTCGGGGGATTTCCAAGAGACCCAGTACTTC.

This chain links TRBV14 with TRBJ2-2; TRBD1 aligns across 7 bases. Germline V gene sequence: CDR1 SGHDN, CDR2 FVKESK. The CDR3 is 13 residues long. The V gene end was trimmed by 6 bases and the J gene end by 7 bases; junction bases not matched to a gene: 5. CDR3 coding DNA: TGTGCCAGCAGAAGACAGGGCGACGGGGAGCTGTTTTTT. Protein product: CASRRQGDGELFF.

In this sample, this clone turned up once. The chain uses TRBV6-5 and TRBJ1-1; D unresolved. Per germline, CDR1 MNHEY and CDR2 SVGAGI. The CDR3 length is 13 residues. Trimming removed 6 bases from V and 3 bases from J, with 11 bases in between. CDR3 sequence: CASRRRDHTEAFF. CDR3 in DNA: TGTGCCAGCAGACGGAGGGATCACACTGAAGCTTTCTTT.

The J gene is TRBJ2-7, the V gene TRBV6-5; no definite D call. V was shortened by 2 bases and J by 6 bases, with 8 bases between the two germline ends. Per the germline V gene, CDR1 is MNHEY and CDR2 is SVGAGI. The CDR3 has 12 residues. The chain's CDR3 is CASSYESGEQYF. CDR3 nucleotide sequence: TGTGCCAGCAGTTACGAGTCCGGCGAGCAGTACTTC.

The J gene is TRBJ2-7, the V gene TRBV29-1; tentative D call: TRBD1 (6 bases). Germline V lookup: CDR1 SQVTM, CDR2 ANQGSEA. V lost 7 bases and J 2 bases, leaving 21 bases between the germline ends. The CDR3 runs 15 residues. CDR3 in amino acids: CSAQKVTGPTYEQYF. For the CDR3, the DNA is TGCAGCGCCCAAAAAGTTACAGGGCCCACCTACGAGCAGTACTTC.

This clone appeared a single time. In DNA form, the CDR3 reads TGCGCCAGCAGTCAATCGATTACTAGCGGGGGGGCTGCCTACGAGCAGTACTTC. This codes for CASSQSITSGGAAYEQYF. The V call is TRBV23-1, the J call TRBJ2-7, with 13 bases that match TRBD2. TRBV23-1 is marked as an open reading frame, function uncertain. V dropped 0 bases and J dropped 2; count of bases not matched to a gene: 7. CDR3 length equals 18 residues.

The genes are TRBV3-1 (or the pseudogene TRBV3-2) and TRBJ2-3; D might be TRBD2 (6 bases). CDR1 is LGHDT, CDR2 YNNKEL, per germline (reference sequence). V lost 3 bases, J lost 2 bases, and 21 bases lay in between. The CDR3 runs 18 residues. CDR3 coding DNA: TGTGCCAGCAGCCAGGAGAGTGGGGAGCGGGCAATCACAGATACGCAGTATTTT. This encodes CASSQESGERAITDTQYF.

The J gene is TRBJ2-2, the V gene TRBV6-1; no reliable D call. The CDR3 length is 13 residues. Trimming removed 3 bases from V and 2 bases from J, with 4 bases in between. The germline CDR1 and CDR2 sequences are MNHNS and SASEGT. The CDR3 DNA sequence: TGTGCCAGCAGTGACCCCAACACCGGGGAGCTGTTTTTT. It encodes CASSDPNTGELFF.